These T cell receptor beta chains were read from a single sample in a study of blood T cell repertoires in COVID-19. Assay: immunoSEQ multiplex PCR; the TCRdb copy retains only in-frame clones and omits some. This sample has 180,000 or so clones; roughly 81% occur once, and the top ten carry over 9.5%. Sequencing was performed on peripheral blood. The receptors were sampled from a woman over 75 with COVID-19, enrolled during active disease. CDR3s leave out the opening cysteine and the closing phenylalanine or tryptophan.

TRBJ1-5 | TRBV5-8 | ASSPGRNRVNQPQH
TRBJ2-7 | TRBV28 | ASTLGATGGYEQY
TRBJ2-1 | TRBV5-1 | ASSLEARGDEQF
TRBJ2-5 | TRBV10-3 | AISRDRAETQY
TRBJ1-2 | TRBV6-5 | ASTKQGGAYGYT
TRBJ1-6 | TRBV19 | ASRRSYNSPLH
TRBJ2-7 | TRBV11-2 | ASSSWGDYEQY
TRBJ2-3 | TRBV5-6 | ASSRPGRRADTQY
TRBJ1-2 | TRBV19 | ASSPETGYYGYT
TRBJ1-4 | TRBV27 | ASSSTGEGEKLF
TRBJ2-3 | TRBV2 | ASSLLAGGPDTQY
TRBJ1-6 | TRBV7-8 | ASSLGGTGGNSPLH
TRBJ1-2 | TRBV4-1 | ASSLPGGADYGYT
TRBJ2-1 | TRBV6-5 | ASSYEDNEQF
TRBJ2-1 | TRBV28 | ASSQGTSGKGNNEQF
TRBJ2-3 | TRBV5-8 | ASSGLAGGTDTQY
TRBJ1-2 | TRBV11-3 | ASSADRGRDYGYT
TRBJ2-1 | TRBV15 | ATRKSGRHNEQF
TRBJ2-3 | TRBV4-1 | ASSHPIPGQGDTQY
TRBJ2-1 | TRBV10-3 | AISEAGGPGNEQF
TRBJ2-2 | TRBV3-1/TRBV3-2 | ASSQGLGRTGELF
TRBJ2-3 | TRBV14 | ASSQGGTDTQY
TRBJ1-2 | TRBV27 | ASSLFAPTVANYGYT
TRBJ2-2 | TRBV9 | ASSLRTEGTGELF
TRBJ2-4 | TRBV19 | ASSRTGENIQY
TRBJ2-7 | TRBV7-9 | ASSLGDRSSYEQY
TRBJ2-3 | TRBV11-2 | ASSFTSGGATDTQY
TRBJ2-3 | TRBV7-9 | ASSTFQGWGTDTQY
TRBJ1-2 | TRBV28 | ASSQMGGAPPNYGYT
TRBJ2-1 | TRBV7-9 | ASSFHLGSGGNEQF
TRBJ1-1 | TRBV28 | ASSRTGGGNTEAF
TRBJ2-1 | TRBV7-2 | ASSRDTYNEQF
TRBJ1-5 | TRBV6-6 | ASSFSNQPQH
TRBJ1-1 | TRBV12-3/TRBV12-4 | ASSTLGGYEAF
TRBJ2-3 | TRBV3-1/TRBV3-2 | ASSQDEGLAADTQY
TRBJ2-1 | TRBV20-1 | SASSQGTEQF
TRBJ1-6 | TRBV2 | ASRGDRYNSPLH
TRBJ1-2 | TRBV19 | ASSTGGHGYT
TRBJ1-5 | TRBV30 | AWNRDTNQPQH
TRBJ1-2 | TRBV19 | ASSRATDRGYGYT
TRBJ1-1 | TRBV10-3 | AISESFRDRGDLNTEAF